These T cell receptor beta chains were read from a single sample in a study of T cells in Graves' hyperthyroidism and ophthalmopathy. MiXCR, run by TCRdb on the multiplex PCR reads, gives a single entry per CDR3 protein. The sample lists fewer than 850,000 distinct CDR3 sequences; roughly 17% were seen once. The sequencing sample was made of blood. All receptors come from a man aged 45 to 65 with Graves' hyperthyroidism. Both conserved end residues are trimmed from each CDR3.

>TRBV20-1|TRBJ2-1
SASLAGGPSYNEQF
>TRBV2|TRBJ2-1
ASRGRTGRGEQF
>TRBV9|TRBJ2-1
ASRPDRGYNEQF
>TRBV19|TRBJ1-5
ASSPRDRGRGQPQH
>TRBV12-3/TRBV12-4|TRBJ1-2
ASSLVLVGYGYT
>TRBV28|TRBJ1-2
ASSTTGGGYGYT
>TRBV28|TRBJ1-3
ASSLDTHGNTIY
>TRBV6-1|TRBJ2-7
ASSPLRLAGGLREQY
>TRBV28|TRBJ2-1
AAMSTGRESNEQF
>TRBV6-2/TRBV6-3|TRBJ2-7
ASRKTDSLSFHEQY
>TRBV20-1|TRBJ1-1
SARGWQGQVNTEAF
>TRBV29-1|TRBJ2-2
SATGTSANTGELF
>TRBV2|TRBJ2-7
ASSTSSGGFYEQY
>TRBV5-4|TRBJ1-1
ASSLEGGFNTEAF
>TRBV7-9|TRBJ1-6
ASSLVKPGANVRSYNSPLH
>TRBV27|TRBJ1-1
ASSLSRGSSHTEAF
>TRBV11-3|TRBJ2-2
ASSLYPYTGELF
>TRBV29-1|TRBJ2-1
SAMDLLSSYNEQF
>TRBV28|TRBJ1-5
ASSPPGGGLPYSNQPQH
>TRBV4-2|TRBJ2-6
ASKGANVLT
>TRBV11-3|TRBJ1-6
ASGFSYNSPLH
>TRBV28|TRBJ2-7
ASSLSQGQNYEQY
>TRBV27|TRBJ2-7
ASSLRGDLGNEQY
>TRBV30|TRBJ2-7
AWISTSGAYEQY
>TRBV6-5|TRBJ1-2
ASSYSILATDGYT
>TRBV6-2/TRBV6-3|TRBJ1-5
ASTSGDGRSQPQH
>TRBV10-3|TRBJ1-2
AIGAGPGLDGYT
>TRBV3-1|TRBJ1-2
ASSQDIESGGYT
>TRBV5-4|TRBJ2-2
AGSGTATNTGELF
>TRBV5-6|TRBJ1-1
ASSFSDRSDTEAF
>TRBV20-1|TRBJ2-3
SAHRDSSTDTQY
>TRBV28|TRBJ1-4
ASRKTGGGNEKLF
>TRBV29-1|TRBJ2-2
SARAAANTGELF
>TRBV29-1|TRBJ2-3
SVGLDLTDTQY
>TRBV20-1|TRBJ1-6
SARGSPLH
>TRBV28|TRBJ1-2
ASSLTQAELYGYT
>TRBV5-1|TRBJ2-7
ASQDSGSYEQY
>TRBV7-2|TRBJ2-7
ASTPRGVIAGDAYEQY
>TRBV20-1|TRBJ2-2
SASDPGTNTGELF
>TRBV28|TRBJ1-6
ASNSLIGEKDNSPLH